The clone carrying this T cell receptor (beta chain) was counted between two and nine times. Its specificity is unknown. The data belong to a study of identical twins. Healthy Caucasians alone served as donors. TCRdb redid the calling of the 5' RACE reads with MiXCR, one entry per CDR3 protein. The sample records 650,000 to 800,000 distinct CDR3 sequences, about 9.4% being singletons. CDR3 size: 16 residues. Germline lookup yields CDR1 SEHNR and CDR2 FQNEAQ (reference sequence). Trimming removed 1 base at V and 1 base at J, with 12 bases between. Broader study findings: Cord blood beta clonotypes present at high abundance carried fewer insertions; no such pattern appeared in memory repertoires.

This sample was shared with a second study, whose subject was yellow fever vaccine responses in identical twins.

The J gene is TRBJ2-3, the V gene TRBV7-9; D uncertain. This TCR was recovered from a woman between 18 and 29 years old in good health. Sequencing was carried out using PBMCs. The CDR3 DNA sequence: TGTGCCAGCAGCTTAGGAAGGCAGGCTGGCACAGATACGCAGTATTTT. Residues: CASSLGRQAGTDTQYF. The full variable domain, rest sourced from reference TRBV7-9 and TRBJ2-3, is DTGVSQNPRHKITKRGQNVTFRCDPISEHNRLYWYRQTLGQGPEFLTYFQNEAQLEKSRLLSDRFSAERPKGSFSTLEIQRTEQGDSAMYLCASSLGRQAGTDTQYFGPGTRLTVL.